This T cell receptor (beta chain) came from a study of blood T cell repertoires in COVID-19. Study at large: Donors in the United States, Italy and Spain gave samples during acute or convalescent COVID-19. T cells, B-cell-depleted T cells, or PBMCs provided the cDNA or gDNA that served as material.

Germline V gene data show CDR1 as MDHEN and CDR2 as SYDVKM. The CDR3 spans 16 residues. V was pared by 5 bases and J by 2 bases, with 9 bases of the junction left unmatched. In the original analysis: Estimated nucleated cell counts came from reference gene primer amplification. Sequenced by immunoSEQ multiplex PCR; TCRdb stores in-frame clones only, minus some. V and J calls and clone size are copied from that table; D and trimming were computed from the DNA. Here the sample spans about 160,000 clones, approximately 91% being singletons. Sequenced: peripheral blood. This TCR came from a man younger than 35 with acute or convalescent COVID-19. The V and J genes are TRBV28 and TRBJ2-1, with 7 bases fitting TRBD2. The CDR3 coding sequence is TGTGCCAGCAGTCCCTCGTGGGGAGGGGCCTACAATGAGCAGTTCTTC. Residues: CASSPSWGGAYNEQFF.